This note documents a single TCR beta chain sequence. This receptor's antigen is unknown. Nothing much larger sits one base from this clone, and base qualities are not available. Reading the label with the study, this specimen's time point is: baseline before first vaccination. The vaccinee samples were drawn from two UK trials, COV001 and COV002, one of which was a single-blind randomized controlled phase 2/3 trial testing AZD1222 (ChAdOx1 nCoV-19) in healthy adults. For TCRbeta chain sequencing, PBMC samples from trial participants were taken at day 0 and at day 28 after the second dose. The data were taken from a study of T cell responses to AZD1222 COVID-19 vaccine (dated by TCRdb to the early 2020s). About the investigation overall: AZD1222 recipients given second doses at about 4 weeks or at about 12 weeks were pooled, since spike-specific TCR depth and breadth were not found to differ between the two schedules. TCR sequencing was performed for about 240 trial participants, of whom some 200 were given two doses of AZD1222 and some 26 were given two doses of MenACWY control vaccine. Trial participants were enrolled into age subgroups of 18-55, 56-69 and 70-plus years, which contained around 150, 29 and 61 TCR-sequenced participants, respectively.

Summary of the overall study and its limitations: Most participants were white British and females outnumbered males, and the authors suggested that clonal diversity may have been underestimated. After two AZD1222 doses, spike-specific TCR breadth and depth were significantly higher than at day 0 and than in MenACWY recipients. Epitopes outside the regions mutated in the B.1.351 and B.1.1.7 variants were reportedly recognized by nearly half of the unique spike-specific TCRs. The whole spike protein was spanned by vaccine-associated CD4 TCRs, and dominant responses were seen in regions 160-218 and 743-854. In the small 56-69-year group, the increase in depth fell short of significance, most likely because of low power. Because no day 14 peak-response samples were available, the repertoires could be characterized only after the peak T cell response. Only a handful of AZD1222 recipients were SARS-CoV-2 seropositive at baseline, limiting conclusions about previously exposed vaccinees.

At the junction V is shortened by 1 base and J by 5 bases, with 8 bases in between. The CDR3 numbers 13 residues from cysteine through phenylalanine. Only the CDR3 DNA stays, 39 bases, in frame from base 1. The CDR3 regions of human TCRbeta chains were analyzed by immunosequencing. The original pipeline was this. Repertoire TCRs were checked for matches against a reference library of SARS-CoV-2-specific TCRs that had been generated using the MIRA antigen-specificity platform. Breadth was defined as the fraction of unique TCRs that were SARS-CoV-2-associated, and depth was defined as the fraction of total T cells that were SARS-CoV-2-associated. Each spike-specific TCR was assigned to its reactive spike region and to a CD4 or CD8 class using the MIRA data. Log10-transformed breadth and depth values were compared by one-way ANOVA with Sidak's multiple comparisons tests. TCRdb retrieved this table from immuneACCESS and kept in-frame rearrangements only. Not all clones are present; in checked studies, unresolved V genes account for under half, and no reason is known for the remainder. D and trimming were read from the DNA, whereas the V and J calls and clone size are those reported in that table. The sample table holds 120,000 to 150,000 clones, of which about 91% were seen once. Approximately 15% of the sample is held by the ten biggest clonotypes.

The input for sequencing was peripheral blood, taken on day 0 of AZD1222 vaccination. The chain is assembled from TRBV12-3 or TRBV12-4 and TRBJ1-2; the D gene remains uncertain. The clonotype originates from an adult in good health. The CDR3 region: CASSLGQVYGYTF. Here is the DNA: TGTGCCAGCAGTTTAGGCCAGGTATATGGCTACACCTTC.